The 20 T cell receptor beta chains below come from one sample, sequenced in a study of post-analysis software for immune sequencing data. Study observations and caveats: Patients had higher frequencies than controls of five or six TRBV segments, including TRBV5-6, TRBV5-1 and TRBV20-1.

These receptors have no known antigen. The library was made from cDNA and included unique molecular identifiers. In TCRdb, the PCR reads were re-called with MiXCR into one record per CDR3 protein. The table records 650,000 to 850,000 distinct CDR3 sequences, more than 45% of them present only once. The sample was blood. These receptors were obtained from a girl between 5 and 17 years old with multiple sclerosis.

The CDR3 sequence: CSAKRDRGPGEQYF. In DNA, the CDR3 is TGCAGTGCTAAGCGGGACAGGGGACCCGGTGAGCAGTACTTC. This sequence joins TRBV20-1 and TRBJ2-7, with 10 positions matching TRBD1. Germline V gene sequence: CDR1 DFQATT, CDR2 SNEGSKA (reference sequence). V shed 4 bases and J 7 bases; nucleotides not matched to a gene: 10. The CDR3 spans 14 residues.

Regarding this clonotype: A read error may produce the germline difference seen at one junction end. The chain is built from TRBV28 and TRBJ2-7, with TRBD1 matching 7 bases. The V gene's germline CDR1 is MDHEN and CDR2 SYDVKM. The CDR3 is 13 residues long. As DNA, the CDR3 is TGTGCCAGCAGTCTAGGGGGCTCCCACGAGCAGTACTTC. Encoded protein: CASSLGGSHEQYF.

This clonotype was counted only a few times. This chain connects TRBV30 to TRBJ2-7; TRBD1 matches at 9 bases. V lost 8 bases to trimming and J lost 7 bases; unmatched junction nucleotides: 15. Germline V gene sequence: CDR1 GTSNPN, CDR2 SVGIG (reference sequence). The CDR3 loop spans 14 amino acids. The CDR3 spells CALRPGQGSGEQYF. In nucleotides, the CDR3 is TGTGCCCTACGGCCGGGACAGGGTTCTGGAGAGCAGTACTTC. Full variable domain (outside the CDR3, taken from reference TRBV30 and TRBJ2-7): SQTIHQWPATLVQPVGSPLSLECTVEGTSNPNLYWYRQAAGRGLQLLFYSVGIGQISSEVPQNLSASRPQDRQFILSSKKLLLSDSGFYLCALRPGQGSGEQYFGPGTRLTVT.

This sequence joins TRBV12-3 or TRBV12-4 and TRBJ1-4; 7 bases match TRBD1. The CDR3 loop spans 12 amino acids. V lost 5 bases and J lost 8; bases outside the gene matches: 2. CDR3: CASSRQGEKLFF. The DNA of the CDR3 is TGTGCCAGCAGTCGACAGGGCGAAAAACTGTTTTTT.

V and J are TRBV12-3 or TRBV12-4 and TRBJ1-2; D is possibly TRBD1 (5 bases). The ends were cut back, 2 bases at V and 7 bases at J, with 14 bases in the middle. The CDR3 spans 14 residues. CDR3 sequence: CASSLRLTGTGYTF. DNA for the CDR3: TGTGCCAGCAGTTTAAGGCTGACGGGGACTGGCTACACCTTC.

The rearrangement joins TRBV29-1 to TRBJ2-7, with 7 bases that match TRBD1. The CDR3 spans 18 residues. Per germline, CDR1 SQVTM and CDR2 ANQGSEA. With 5 bases clipped from V and 1 base from J, the junction kept 20 bases outside the gene matches. CDR3 sequence (DNA): TGCAGCGTTTGGGTCCATATTCGAGGACAGGTCCGTTCCTACGAGCAGTACTTC. This gives the protein CSVWVHIRGQVRSYEQYF.

The V and J genes are TRBV3-1 and TRBJ1-5; no reliable D call. V was clipped by 10 bases and J by 5 bases, with 15 bases between them. This CDR3 comprises 13 residues. CDR1 and CDR2 from the germline V gene are LGHDT and YNNKEL (reference sequence). The CDR3 bases are TGTGCCAACAGTCTCATGATTGATCAGCCCCAGCATTTT. Its protein product is CANSLMIDQPQHF.

The V and J genes are TRBV9 and TRBJ2-1, with 11 bases lining up with TRBD2. Germline V gene data show CDR1 as SGDLS and CDR2 as YYNGEE. Trimming at V came to 1 base and at J to 7 bases, leaving 7 bases not matched to a gene. The CDR3 is 16 amino acids. CDR3 sequence: CASSVSSGGAENEQFF. In DNA form, the CDR3 reads TGTGCCAGCAGCGTAAGTAGCGGGGGGGCTGAGAATGAGCAGTTCTTC.

This clonotype was seen only a few times. The rearrangement links TRBV20-1 to TRBJ1-1; D is unclear. V lost 5 bases, J lost 0 bases, and 13 bases lay in between. In germline, CDR1 is DFQATT, CDR2 SNEGSKA (reference sequence). CDR3 length: 14 residues. The CDR3 is CSASRRPMNTEAFF. CDR3 nucleotide sequence: TGCAGTGCTTCGAGGAGGCCAATGAACACTGAAGCTTTCTTT.

The rearrangement joins TRBV6-2 or TRBV6-3 to TRBJ2-1; 10 bases agree with TRBD1. Germline CDR1 and CDR2: MNHEY and SVGEGT. The CDR3 is made up of 14 amino acids. V lost 9 bases to trimming and J lost 6 bases; unmatched junction nucleotides: 8. The CDR3 is CASRGTGVGNEQFF. Here the CDR3 DNA reads TGTGCCAGTAGAGGGACAGGGGTGGGCAATGAGCAGTTCTTC.

The chain couples TRBV29-1 to TRBJ2-1, with D perhaps being TRBD1 or TRBD2 (5 bases each). The CDR3 consists of 13 residues. Germline V gives CDR1 SQVTM, CDR2 ANQGSEA. V was shortened by 7 bases and J by 5 bases, with 15 bases between the two germline ends. The CDR3: CSAAGAQDNEQFF. In DNA, the CDR3 is TGCAGCGCAGCCGGGGCCCAAGACAATGAGCAGTTCTTC.

V usage is TRBV27 and J usage is TRBJ1-2, with a tentative D call TRBD1 (6 bases). The V gene's germline CDR1 is MNHEY and CDR2 SMNVEV (reference sequence). V was clipped by 2 bases and J by 8 bases, with 12 bases between them. The CDR3 totals 13 residues. The CDR3: CASSLRGAEGYTF. DNA for the CDR3: TGTGCCAGCAGTTTACGGGGGGCAGAGGGCTACACCTTC.

This sequence joins TRBV10-3 and TRBJ2-5, with D unclear. The germline V and J ends were trimmed by 3 bases and 5 bases, with 10 bases remaining between them. This CDR3 has 13 amino acids. Germline-derived CDR1 and CDR2 are ENHRY and SYGVKD. The CDR3 loop reads CAISDTVGETQYF. The CDR3, as DNA: TGTGCCATCAGTGATACAGTGGGGGAGACCCAGTACTTC.

The CDR3 DNA follows: TGTGCCAGCAGGACAGGGGGTGATACTGAAGCTTTCTTT. It translates to CASRTGGDTEAFF. This chain uses TRBV6-5 with TRBJ1-1; 9 nucleotides agree with TRBD1. CDR1 is MNHEY and CDR2 is SVGAGI in the germline V gene. This CDR3 spans 13 amino acids. Trimming took 6 bases from V and 5 from J; bases not matched to a gene: 4.

This clonotype was detected a few times. V gene TRBV24-1 combines with J gene TRBJ2-3; 7 bases fit TRBD2. The germline V gene has CDR1 KGHDR and CDR2 SFDVKD. V lost 5 bases and J lost 4; bases outside the gene matches: 5. The CDR3 loop spans 14 amino acids. CDR3 nucleotide sequence: TGTGCCACCAGTGGAACTAGCGTCGCAGATACGCAGTATTTT. Its translation is CATSGTSVADTQYF.

The chain carries TRBV6-5 and TRBJ2-5; D is possibly TRBD2 (6 bases). This CDR3 region has 14 residues. CDR1 and CDR2 (germline): MNHEY, SVGAGI. V was trimmed by 0 bases and J by 7 bases, leaving 12 bases between them. The DNA of the CDR3 is TGTGCCAGCAGTTACTCTAGCGGTAGAGGGACCCAGTACTTC. It specifies CASSYSSGRGTQYF.

The chain carries TRBV7-2 and TRBJ2-1; D is perhaps TRBD2 (6 bases). Germline CDR1 is SGHTA and CDR2 is FQGNSA. V was cut by 2 bases and J by 0 bases, with 23 bases left in between. The length of the CDR3 is 20 residues. DNA of the CDR3: TGTGCCAGCAGCTTAAGGGTCCCCTTTGGGCGGGAACCCTCCTACAATGAGCAGTTCTTC. This gives the protein CASSLRVPFGREPSYNEQFF.

This clonotype was counted between two and nine times. The rearrangement links TRBV5-6 to TRBJ2-3; D is unclear. The germline V and J ends were trimmed by 4 bases and 2 bases, with 8 bases remaining between them. This CDR3 is 13 amino acids long. The V gene's germline CDR1 is SGHDT and CDR2 YYEEEE. Here the CDR3 DNA reads TGTGCCAGCAGCCCCCATTTCACAGATACGCAGTATTTT. Amino acid sequence: CASSPHFTDTQYF.

This clonotype turned up a few times. This chain uses TRBV7-9 with TRBJ2-4; perhaps D is TRBD1 or TRBD2 (5 bases each). The CDR3 contains 11 residues. Germline CDR1 and CDR2: SEHNR and FQNEAQ (reference sequence). Trimming pared 5 bases from V and 13 bases from J, leaving 12 bases between. CDR3 bases: TGTGCCAGCAGCAGAGGGGTTGAGCAGTACTTC. Translated: CASSRGVEQYF. The full variable domain, rest sourced from reference TRBV7-9 and TRBJ2-4, is DTGVSQNPRHKITKRGQNVTFRCDPISEHNRLYWYRQTLGQGPEFLTYFQNEAQLEKSRLLSDRFSAERPKGSFSTLEIQRTEQGDSAMYLCASSRGVEQYFGAGTRLSVL.

This chain joins TRBV4-2 and TRBJ2-5; tentative D call: TRBD2 (5 bases). The CDR3 has 14 amino acids. Trimming pared 5 bases from V and 5 bases from J, leaving 15 bases between. Germline V gene sequence: CDR1 LGHNA, CDR2 YNFKEQ. The chain's CDR3 is CASSTIREVETQYF. DNA of the CDR3: TGTGCCAGCAGCACCATACGGGAAGTGGAGACCCAGTACTTC.